A few counts support the clone carrying this T cell receptor (beta chain). Antigen: not known. Germline CDR1 reads MNHEY; CDR2 reads SVGAGI. V lost 0 bases and J 2 bases, leaving 10 bases between the germline ends. The CDR3 is 15 amino acids. The source of the sample is a study of a mutant IDH1 vaccine in newly diagnosed glioma. As for the study in general: Vaccination followed radiotherapy alone by 4-6 weeks, or accompanied temozolomide cycles.

The table came from immunoSEQ multiplex PCR; TCRdb's copy has only in-frame clones and leaves some out. This sample carries about 56,000 clones, around 85% of them seen once, and the ten largest clones take over 1.5%. Time point denoted: week 35, safety follow-up. Vaccinated patients received 300 ug of mutant IDH1 20-mer peptide per dose, with topical imiquimod. The chain joins TRBV6-5 to TRBJ1-2; D unresolved. The sample here was PBMCs, taken from a glioma patient whose treatment included an IDH1 peptide vaccine. The TCR comes from a man between 40 and 49 years old with glioma. The CDR3 DNA follows: TGTGCCAGCAGTTACTCGGGAGCAGTCAACTATGGCTACACCTTC. Translation gives CASSYSGAVNYGYTF.